The next 7 T cell receptor beta chains were all read from a single sample in a study of T cell clonotyping in hematopoietic cell transplantation. Method: immunoSEQ multiplex PCR; TCRdb's copy keeps in-frame clones and lacks some. The table includes over 10,000 clones, about 86% detected once. Source: PBMCs, taken 100 days after allogeneic stem cell transplant. These TCRs come from a female patient aged 35-55 years who had an allogeneic stem cell transplant from a related donor, so T cells may come from the graft donor. Some clones in this sample may be carry-over from other donors' samples.

This chain connects TRBV19 to TRBJ2-2; D is possibly TRBD1 (5 bases). Germline CDR1 is LNHDA and CDR2 is SQIVND (reference sequence). This CDR3 region has 15 residues. V gave up 5 bases and J gave up 5 bases, with 15 bases separating them. In DNA form, the CDR3 reads TGTGCCAGTAGTGTACGGCAGGGTGGAACCGGGGAGCTGTTTTTT. Its protein is CASSVRQGGTGELFF.

The V gene is TRBV7-6, the J gene TRBJ2-5; 14 positions match TRBD2. Trimming took 5 bases from V and 5 from J; bases not matched to a gene: 7. The CDR3 covers 16 residues. Germline V CDR1 and CDR2: SGHVS, FNYEAQ. Here the CDR3 DNA reads TGTGCCAGCAGCCCGACTAGCGGGAGGGCCTTGGAGACCCAGTACTTC. This translates into CASSPTSGRALETQYF.

This chain connects TRBV6-1 to TRBJ1-1, with TRBD1 matching 7 bases. V was pared by 4 bases and J by 6 bases, with 8 bases of the junction left unmatched. The CDR3 is 14 amino acids. The germline V gene encodes CDR1 MNHNS and CDR2 SASEGT. CDR3 DNA sequence: TGTGCCAGCAGTGTATTAACAGGGGTATCTGAAGCTTTCTTT. Translated, it gives CASSVLTGVSEAFF.

This clone was picked up a small number of times. This chain joins TRBV29-1 and TRBJ1-3; D not resolved. V lost 3 bases and J 4 bases, leaving 4 bases between the germline ends. Germline assignment: CDR1 SQVTM and CDR2 ANQGSEA. The CDR3 is 11 residues long. The DNA for the CDR3 is TGCAGCGTTGACCAGGGAAACACCATATATTTT. Translated: CSVDQGNTIYF.

V gene TRBV5-6 combines with J gene TRBJ1-2; D is unclear. The CDR3 totals 12 residues. Between the trimmed V and J ends, which lost 0 bases and 7 bases, there was a span of 7 bases. From germline, CDR1 is SGHDT and CDR2 YYEEEE. CDR3 bases: TGTGCCAGCAGCTTGGCTCCGGGTGGCTACACCTTC. Its protein product is CASSLAPGGYTF. The complete variable domain, with remaining parts taken from reference TRBV5-6 and TRBJ1-2, reads DAGVTQSPTHLIKTRGQQVTLRCSPKSGHDTVSWYQQALGQGPQFIFQYYEEEERQRGNFPDRFSGHQFPNYSSELNVNALLLGDSALYLCASSLAPGGYTFGSGTRLTVV.

This chain uses TRBV19 with TRBJ2-3; TRBD2 aligns across 8 bases. The germline V gene encodes CDR1 LNHDA and CDR2 SQIVND (reference sequence). This CDR3 comprises 15 residues. V was pared by 5 bases and J by 0 bases, with 4 bases of the junction left unmatched. The CDR3 spells CASSDRGGSTDTQYF. CDR3 bases: TGTGCCAGTAGTGACCGGGGGGGCAGCACAGATACGCAGTATTTT. The variable domain in full, with the rest retrieved from reference TRBV19 and TRBJ2-3, is DGGITQSPKYLFRKEGQNVTLSCEQNLNHDAMYWYRQDPGQGLRLIYYSQIVNDFQKGDIAEGYSVSREKKESFPLTVTSAQKNPTAFYLCASSDRGGSTDTQYFGPGTRLTVL.

The CDR3 sequence: CASDPLGSGANVLTF. Here the CDR3 DNA reads TGTGCCAGCGACCCCCTTGGGTCTGGGGCCAACGTCCTGACTTTC. The rearrangement joins TRBV2 to TRBJ2-6, with D uncertain. V was pared by 8 bases and J by 1 base, with 12 bases between. This CDR3 is 15 amino acids long. CDR1 SNHLY and CDR2 FYNNEI come from the germline V gene.